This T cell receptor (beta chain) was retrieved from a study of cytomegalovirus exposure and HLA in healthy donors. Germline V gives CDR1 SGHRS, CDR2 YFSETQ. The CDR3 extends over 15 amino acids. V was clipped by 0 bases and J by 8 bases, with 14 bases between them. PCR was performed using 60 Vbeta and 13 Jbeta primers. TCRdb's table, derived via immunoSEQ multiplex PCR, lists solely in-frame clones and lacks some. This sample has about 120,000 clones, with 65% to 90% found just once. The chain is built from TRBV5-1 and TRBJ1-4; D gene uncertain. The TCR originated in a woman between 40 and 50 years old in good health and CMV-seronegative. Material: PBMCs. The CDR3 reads CASSLAGGNWEKLFF. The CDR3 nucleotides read TGCGCCAGCAGCTTGGCAGGAGGGAATTGGGAAAAACTGTTTTTT. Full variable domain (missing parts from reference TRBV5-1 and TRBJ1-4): KAGVTQTPRYLIKTRGQQVTLSCSPISGHRSVSWYQQTPGQGLQFLFEYFSETQRNKGNFPGRFSGRQFSNSRSEMNVSTLELGDSALYLCASSLAGGNWEKLFFGSGTQLSVL.